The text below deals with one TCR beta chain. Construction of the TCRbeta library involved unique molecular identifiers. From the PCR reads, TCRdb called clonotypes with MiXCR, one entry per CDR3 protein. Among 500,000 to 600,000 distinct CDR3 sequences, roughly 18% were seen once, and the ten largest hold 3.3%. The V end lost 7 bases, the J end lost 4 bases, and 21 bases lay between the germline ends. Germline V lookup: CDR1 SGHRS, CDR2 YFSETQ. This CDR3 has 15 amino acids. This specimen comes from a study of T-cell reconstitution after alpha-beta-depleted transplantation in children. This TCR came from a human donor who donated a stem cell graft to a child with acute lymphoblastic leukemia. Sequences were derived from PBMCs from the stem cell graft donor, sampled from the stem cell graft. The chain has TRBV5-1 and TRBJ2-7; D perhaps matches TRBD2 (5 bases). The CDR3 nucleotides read TGCGCCAGCTCCCCCACGGGAATACACCTTTACGAGCAGTACTTC. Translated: CASSPTGIHLYEQYF.